One TCR beta chain is described in this entry. The antigen it binds to is not known. No clone much larger than this one lies a single base away; base qualities are absent. The entry originates in a study of cytomegalovirus exposure and HLA in healthy donors (dated by TCRdb to 2016 to 2017). Regarding the research as a whole: An earlier analysis of 587 of the donors reported 250 to 300 Gb of sequence data and around 110 million unique TCR beta sequences from some 180 million T cells. Rather than using new phenotypic data, the later analysis identified candidate immune exposures from TCR beta sequences and from how often those sequences occurred across donors. A later genetic analysis took genome-wide SNP genotypes for about 60% of the roughly 670 donors and used that subset as a discovery cohort. Every repertoire in the discovery cohort had been generated on one and the same sequencing platform. A later analysis re-examined previously published TCR beta repertoires from more than 600 donors and added high-resolution HLA genotyping to investigate patterns of TCR occurrence. The aim of the study was to test whether cataloging public T cell receptors could identify signatures of past pathogen exposure. Of the roughly 400 genotyped donors, about 80% fell in the genetic ancestry cluster associated with self-reported Caucasian donors. Among about 400 genotyped donors of the cohort, an average of approximately 240,000 unique TCR beta nucleotide sequences was sequenced per donor, of which about 19% were non-productive. In addition to the first cohort of around 670 subjects, a separate validation cohort of 130 or so different subjects was used. Class I and class II HLA loci were covered by the typing at four-digit resolution. In an earlier analysis of roughly 580 of the donors, high-throughput TCR beta sequencing was used to judge whether each TCR beta V gene segment behaved as functional or pseudogenic. Roughly 300 gigabases of sequencing data and around 80 million unique TCR sequences made up an early release that covered over 550 HLA-typed donors. High-throughput TCR immunosequencing, statistical association of individual TCRs with disease status, and machine learning were combined to predict cytomegalovirus infection status. Typing coverage differed by locus: A, B, C, DRB1 and DQB1 were typed in about 620-630 donors, DQA1 in roughly 500, DPA1 in some 600, and DPB1 in 400 to 480. Five DR-DQ haplotypes were handled as single units for association and clustering because linkage in the cohort was strong. Donor age, sex, ethnicity and CMV serostatus were compiled alongside the repertoire data. The T cell repertoires of 550 to 850 subjects were profiled by immunosequencing and related to cytomegalovirus serostatus.

Libraries were constructed by the immunoSEQ multiplex PCR assay. A mixture of 60 forward primers for TCR Vbeta segments and 13 reverse primers for TCR Jbeta segments was used in the multiplex PCR. A multiplex PCR assay on genomic DNA amplified the CDR3 region of rearranged TCR beta genes. Amplified TCR beta libraries were sequenced as 87-base-pair reads on the Illumina HiSeq System. From the authors' description of their analysis: A later analysis counted some 74 million unique TCR beta chains across the 666 repertoires, and 10 million to 12 million of these chains were shared by at least two donors. To remove PCR and sequencing errors, raw reads were error-corrected and collapsed into unique sequences using a nearest-neighbor algorithm that merged closely related sequences. CDR3 sequences were aligned to IMGT reference sequences to assign V, D and J gene segments. For a sequence to be retained, at least a six-nucleotide match to both a V gene segment and a J gene segment was required. A rearrangement counted as productive if the CDR3 had no stop codons and remained in frame with V and J, and every other rearrangement counted as non-productive. CDR3 was defined by IMGT convention, running from the second conserved V-encoded cysteine to the conserved J-encoded phenylalanine. The earlier analysis of about 570 of the donors excluded any sequence lacking an unambiguous match to a single V gene segment. An earlier analysis of a few hundred of the donors classified V segments as functional when productive rearrangements were above 56.7% and as segregating when the standard deviation between donors was above 5%. To diagnose cytomegalovirus status from the catalog of TCR beta chain sequences, a statistical classification framework was built. In a later analysis, TCR nucleotide sequences were compared against IMGT/GENE-DB human TR gene sequences so that V and J genes could be assigned. The TCRdist pipeline was used in a later analysis to assign CDR3 sequences and most-parsimonious VDJ recombination scenarios. A later analysis defined each TCR beta chain by its CDR3 amino acid sequence plus V-gene family, and excluded reads lacking a unique V-gene family. In a later analysis, fewer than 600 highly shared, low-generation-probability nucleotide sequences were removed to address suspected cross-contamination and a sequencing artifact. For each public chain, a later analysis derived a clonal expansion index from normalized ranks of inferred template counts within each repertoire. In a later analysis, generation probabilities were computed using a VDJ recombination model fitted to out-of-frame rearrangements, and the results were checked against IGoR. A later analysis scored TCR-TCR, TCR-HLA and TCR-CMV co-occurrence with hypergeometric tests, applying a repertoire-size bias correction to TCR pairs. To estimate false discovery rates, a later analysis permuted the HLA or CMV assignments 20 times. In a later analysis, co-occurring TCRs were grouped with DBSCAN, and TCRdist sequence similarity was added when clustering was performed within HLA-allele-positive subsets. Repertoires with fewer than 30,000 or more than 120,000 public chains, plus five repertoires with anomalous nucleotide sharing, were excluded from co-occurrence clustering. TCRdb carries this immuneACCESS record with in-frame sequences only. Its versions omit some clonotypes, under half of them owing to an unresolved V gene in the studies checked, with the rest unexplained. V and J calls and clone size are copied from that table; D and trimming were computed from the DNA. A total of under 200,000 clones appear in this sample, roughly four fifths of them only once. The ten largest make up less than 1% of the sample.

The junction shows trimming of 0 bases on V and 0 bases on J, plus 14 bases between the germline ends. From cysteine to phenylalanine, the CDR3 is 18 amino acids long. Of the read, only the CDR3 DNA is kept; its 54 bases are in frame from base 1. The cohort comprised approximately 700 healthy bone marrow donors. At the time of sampling, every cohort member was nominally healthy, though immune exposures that went unrecorded were likely present. The donor tested CMV seropositive and was one of the 289 seropositive cohort members. Each donor provided a peripheral blood sample, and peripheral blood mononuclear cells were used for TCR beta sequencing. Genomic DNA extraction from the blood cell samples was performed with the Qiagen DNeasy Blood Extraction Kit. Points the paper makes about the study in general: According to a later genetic analysis, donors in an Asian-associated ancestry cluster had fewer N-insertions in productive TCRs than the approximately 670-donor mean. An earlier analysis of approximately 590 of the donors showed that most TCR beta V segments appeared in productive rearrangements either about 87% or about 30% of the time, which broadly matched IMGT annotations. The study gave a list of 150 to 200 TCR beta chains associated with cytomegalovirus. Because some donors lacked HLA typing at each locus, the association tests relied only on the typed subset. Most TCR sequences were seen in very few donors, while some public TCRs were found in many individuals. Assigning TCR associations to individual alleles was difficult when HLA alleles, especially DR and DQ, strongly co-occurred. A later analysis reported that several top co-occurrence clusters appeared linked to parvovirus B19, influenza, CMV and Epstein-Barr virus. A group of highly shared sequence variants was considered likely to be a technical artifact of the sequencing pipeline. Only TCR beta chains were sequenced in this cohort, and the absence of alpha or paired-chain data limited detectable features. Specific HLA alleles were associated with roughly 17,000 TCR beta sequences at a false discovery rate of 0.05 in a later analysis. Linkage disequilibrium might explain the correlated functional status among segregating V segments, but an unknown experimental factor could not be ruled out. The classifier was reported to diagnose cytomegalovirus status with high specificity and sensitivity in both the original cohort and the validation cohort. A further reported finding was that TCR beta sequences accurately predicted the HLA-A and HLA-B alleles for most subjects in the first cohort. A later analysis found that HLA-associated TCR beta chains were more clonally expanded and had lower generation probabilities than equally common non-associated chains. According to a later analysis, most CMV-associated TCR beta chains appeared to be HLA-restricted, and the HLA associations seemed to be driven largely by CMV exposure. Over 15 rarely observed V segments, including chromosome 9 orphons, were excluded from the earlier analysis of a few hundred of the donors because counts were too low. Three of the identified cytomegalovirus-associated TCR beta chains were confirmed in vitro to be specific for cytomegalovirus antigens. A later genetic analysis associated a missense DCLRE1C variant with V-gene and J-gene trimming of TCR beta chains, and an independent cohort replicated the association. For the cohort, immune exposure information was limited to CMV serostatus. In a later analysis, the rate of TCR association differed among HLA loci, with DRB1 alleles having the most associated TCRs and HLA-C alleles having the fewest. The authors suggested that the approach could potentially be generalized to other disease states and immunological phenotypes. Sequencing depth was assumed to be roughly uniform across donors in the presence/absence analyses, though that assumption may not hold. Some IMGT-functional V segments, including TRBV6-2 and TRBV6-3, could not be told apart with the 87-base-pair reads, so those segments were excluded.

This clonotype was obtained from a girl aged 2 to 9 in good health and CMV-seropositive. Sequenced sample: PBMCs. The V and J genes are TRBV23-1 and TRBJ1-4; 5 matching bases give a weak D call of TRBD1. TRBV23-1 is sorted into the ORF group, with uncertain function. The CDR3 is CASSQSPRGSATNEKLFF. The bases are TGCGCCAGCAGTCAATCACCTAGGGGATCCGCAACTAATGAAAAACTGTTTTTT.